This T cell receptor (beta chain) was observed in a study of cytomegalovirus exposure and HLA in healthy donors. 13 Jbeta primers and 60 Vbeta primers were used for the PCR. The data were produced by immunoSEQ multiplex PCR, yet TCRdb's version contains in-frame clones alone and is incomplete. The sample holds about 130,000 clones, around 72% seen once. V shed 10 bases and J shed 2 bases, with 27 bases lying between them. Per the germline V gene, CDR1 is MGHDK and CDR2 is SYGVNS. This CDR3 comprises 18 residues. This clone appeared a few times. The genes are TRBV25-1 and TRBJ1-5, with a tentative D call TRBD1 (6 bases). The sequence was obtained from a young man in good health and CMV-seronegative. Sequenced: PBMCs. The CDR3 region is CATGGVAGAKGGNQPQHF. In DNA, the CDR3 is TGTGCCACCGGTGGGGTGGCAGGGGCCAAAGGTGGCAATCAGCCCCAGCATTTT. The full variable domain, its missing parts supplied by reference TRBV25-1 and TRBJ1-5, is EADIYQTPRYLVIGTGKKITLECSQTMGHDKMYWYQQDPGMELHLIHYSYGVNSTEKGDLSSESTVSRIRTEHFPLTLESARPSHTSQYLCATGGVAGAKGGNQPQHFGDGTRLSIL.